The TCR beta chain described here comes from a study of vaccination and CD4 T cells after COVID-19. Study in general: For post-vaccine samples, collection took place a median approximately 78 days after dose two, ranging from 14 to 241.

CDR3 length: 12 residues. Germline V gene lookup returns CDR1 KGHDR and CDR2 SFDVKD. V shed 5 bases and J shed 6 bases, with 7 bases lying between them. An Oncomine TCR Beta short-read assay was used to sequence the DNA from cultured CD4+ T cells. TCRdb re-called the PCR reads through MiXCR, storing one row per CDR3 protein. The sample records about 17,000 distinct CDR3 sequences, around 56% being singletons. As to treatment: 10-day PBMC culture with coronavirus spike peptide pools or control peptides (ViraFEST assay). The sample holds a few counts of this clonotype. What it binds is unknown. V usage is TRBV24-1 and J usage is TRBJ1-5; no definite D call. The clonotype comes from a human donor who had recovered from COVID-19. The sample was CD4+ T cells from blood, cultured in vitro. In DNA form, the CDR3 reads TGTGCCACCAGTGGGCCGGGTCAGCCCCAGCATTTT. This codes for CATSGPGQPQHF.